The entry below gives a single TCR beta chain sequence along with its context. Profiling relied on immunoSEQ multiplex PCR, and the TCRdb table lists in-frame clones only, not all of them. The repertoire holds roughly 61,000 clones, with about 81% as singletons. The sample originates from a study of OX40 agonist ivuxolimab in advanced cancers. This CDR3 contains 13 residues. Germline V gives CDR1 MNHEY, CDR2 SVGAGI. V lost 2 bases to trimming and J lost 6 bases, with 10 bases between them. This material consisted of CD4+ or CD8+ T cells sorted from blood, taken in a trial of the OX40 agonist ivuxolimab. This chain links TRBV6-5 with TRBJ1-2; possibly TRBD1 for D (5 bases). This clonotype was obtained from an adult with an advanced solid tumor such as melanoma, head and neck, liver or kidney cancer. CDR3 sequence reads: CASSYGGGDGYTF. As DNA, the CDR3 is TGTGCCAGCAGTTACGGTGGGGGGGATGGCTACACCTTC.